This T cell receptor beta chain comes out of a study of blood T cell repertoires in COVID-19. In the source study's methods: Estimates of nucleated cell counts were drawn from the amplification of reference gene primers. The table came from immunoSEQ multiplex PCR; TCRdb's copy has only in-frame clones and leaves some out. For V, J and clone size, that table is used; D and trimming come from the DNA. The sample includes over 60,000 clones, roughly 89% of them seen just once. The CDR3 loop spans 12 amino acids. V was shortened by 3 bases and J by 8 bases, with 7 bases between the two germline ends. Sequences were obtained from peripheral blood. V is TRBV12-3 or TRBV12-4 and J is TRBJ1-4; D gene unclear. The clonotype comes from a woman between 50 and 59 years old with active COVID-19. The CDR3 DNA reads TGTGCCAGCAGTTTCCTACGGGAAAAACTGTTTTTT. This translates into CASSFLREKLFF.